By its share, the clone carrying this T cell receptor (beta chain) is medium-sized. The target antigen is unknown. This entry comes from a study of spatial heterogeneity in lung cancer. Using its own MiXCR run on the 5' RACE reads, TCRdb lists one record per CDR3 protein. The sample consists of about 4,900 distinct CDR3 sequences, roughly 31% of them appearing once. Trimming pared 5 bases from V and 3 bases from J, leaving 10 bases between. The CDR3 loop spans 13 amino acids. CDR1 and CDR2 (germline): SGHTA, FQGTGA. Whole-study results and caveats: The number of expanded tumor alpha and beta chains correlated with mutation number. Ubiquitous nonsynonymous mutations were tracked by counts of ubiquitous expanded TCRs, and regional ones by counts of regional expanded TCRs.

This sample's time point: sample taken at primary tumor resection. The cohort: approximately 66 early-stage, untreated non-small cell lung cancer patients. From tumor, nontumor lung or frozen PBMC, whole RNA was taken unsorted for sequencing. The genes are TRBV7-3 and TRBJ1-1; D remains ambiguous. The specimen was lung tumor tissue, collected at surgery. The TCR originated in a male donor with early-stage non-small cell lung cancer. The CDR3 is CASSPNMDTEAFF. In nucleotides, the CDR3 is TGTGCCAGCAGCCCCAATATGGACACTGAAGCTTTCTTT.